Following are 23 T cell receptor beta chains from one sample sequenced in a study of PD-1 blockade in classical Hodgkin lymphoma. Sequenced by immunoSEQ multiplex PCR; TCRdb stores in-frame clones only, minus some. Counted here are 55,000 to 65,000 clones, approximately 92% occurring once; the ten biggest clones make up approximately 16%. Every single patient, without exception, relapsed after autologous stem cell transplantation, and brentuximab vedotin exposure varied. The sequencing used peripheral blood mononuclear cells (PBMCs), collected at baseline. The origin of the receptors is a human donor with classical Hodgkin lymphoma.

The V gene is TRBV19, the J gene TRBJ1-1, with a tentative D call TRBD1 (6 bases). Germline V CDR1 and CDR2: LNHDA, SQIVND (reference sequence). The length of the CDR3 is 13 residues. V was pared by 2 bases and J by 9 bases, with 13 bases between. The chain's CDR3 is CASSIFTGMKAFF. DNA for the CDR3: TGTGCCAGTAGTATATTTACAGGGATGAAAGCTTTCTTT.

The J gene is TRBJ1-5, the V gene TRBV6-6; the D is unclear. The CDR3 extends over 13 amino acids. Trimming stripped 6 bases from V and 3 bases from J, with 9 bases between. Germline V gives CDR1 MNHNY, CDR2 SVGAGI (reference sequence). DNA of the CDR3: TGTGCCAGCAGCTCACAGTACAATCAGCCCCAGCATTTT. Translated: CASSSQYNQPQHF.

J is TRBJ2-2 and V is TRBV4-1; D is undetermined. Trimming shortened V by 0 bases and J by 0 bases, and 2 bases separated the two germline ends. Per germline, CDR1 MGHRA and CDR2 YSYEKL. CDR3 length: 14 residues. This CDR3 is CASSQDPNTGELFF. CDR3 nucleotides: TGCGCCAGCAGCCAAGACCCGAACACCGGGGAGCTGTTTTTT.

V and J are TRBV15 and TRBJ1-1, with 8 bases matching TRBD1. V was pared by 3 bases and J by 5 bases, with 5 bases of the junction left unmatched. This CDR3 contains 14 residues. Per germline, CDR1 LNHNV and CDR2 YYDKDF (reference sequence). The CDR3: CATSRQTGVTEAFF. Written as DNA, the CDR3 is TGTGCCACCAGCAGGCAGACAGGGGTTACTGAAGCTTTCTTT. The full variable domain, rest sourced from reference TRBV15 and TRBJ1-1, is DAMVIQNPRYQVTQFGKPVTLSCSQTLNHNVMYWYQQKSSQAPKLLFHYYDKDFNNEADTPDNFQSRRPNTSFCFLDIRSPGLGDTAMYLCATSRQTGVTEAFFGQGTRLTVV.

This clone was observed once. This chain uses TRBV28 with TRBJ2-3; 8 nucleotides align to TRBD1. Germline CDR1 is MDHEN and CDR2 is SYDVKM. The J segment lost 5 bases and the V segment lost 5 bases, leaving 9 bases of the junction unmatched. The CDR3 totals 15 residues. The CDR3 region has the DNA TGTGCCAGCAGTCAGTTCACAGGGGGGTTAGATACGCAGTATTTT. The encoded protein is CASSQFTGGLDTQYF. The whole variable domain, filled in from reference TRBV28 and TRBJ2-3, reads DVKVTQSSRYLVKRTGEKVFLECVQDMDHENMFWYRQDPGLGLRLIYFSYDVKMKEKGDIPEGYSVSREKKERFSLILESASTNQTSMYLCASSQFTGGLDTQYFGPGTRLTVL.

V gene TRBV14 combines with J gene TRBJ2-1; TRBD1 or TRBD2 may be the D gene (5 bases each). V was pared by 3 bases and J by 2 bases, with 5 bases between. CDR3 size: 13 residues. Germline-derived CDR1 and CDR2 are SGHDN and FVKESK. The CDR3 reads CASSQGAYNEQFF. The DNA of the CDR3 is TGTGCCAGCAGCCAGGGGGCCTACAATGAGCAGTTCTTC.

The chain recombines TRBV7-9 with TRBJ2-7, with 9 bases identical to TRBD1. The junction had 6 bases not matched to a gene; V was cut back by 3 bases and J by 6 bases. There are 14 residues in the CDR3. Germline lookup yields CDR1 SEHNR and CDR2 FQNEAQ (reference sequence). The CDR3 DNA follows: TGTGCCAGCAGCTTCTTGGGACAGGGAACCGAGCAGTACTTC. Protein sequence: CASSFLGQGTEQYF.

The chain has TRBV7-9 and TRBJ1-1, with D perhaps TRBD1 (5 bases). V lost 5 bases and J lost 2, with 15 bases in between. This CDR3 spans 15 amino acids. Germline V gene lookup returns CDR1 SEHNR and CDR2 FQNEAQ (reference sequence). This chain's CDR3 is CASSPGDSPNTEAFF. CDR3 in DNA: TGTGCCAGCAGCCCCGGTGACAGCCCAAACACTGAAGCTTTCTTT. The entire variable domain, with the rest obtained from reference TRBV7-9 and TRBJ1-1, is as follows: DTGVSQNPRHKITKRGQNVTFRCDPISEHNRLYWYRQTLGQGPEFLTYFQNEAQLEKSRLLSDRFSAERPKGSFSTLEIQRTEQGDSAMYLCASSPGDSPNTEAFFGQGTRLTVV.

V is TRBV7-9 and J is TRBJ1-6, with a tentative D call TRBD1 (6 bases). The germline V gene has CDR1 SEHNR and CDR2 FQNEAQ (reference sequence). Trimming stripped 1 base from V and 10 bases from J, with 8 bases between. This CDR3 spans 13 amino acids. The CDR3 sequence: CASSLERGSPLHF. CDR3 nucleotide sequence: TGTGCCAGCAGCTTAGAAAGGGGGTCACCCCTCCACTTT.

This clone was seen a handful of times. The V gene is TRBV7-9, the J gene TRBJ2-7; the D is unclear. Germline V gives CDR1 SEHNR, CDR2 FQNEAQ (reference sequence). CDR3 length: 14 residues. Trimming stripped 4 bases from V and 6 bases from J, with 16 bases between. CDR3 sequence: CASSSDRLRREQYF. The CDR3 DNA sequence: TGTGCCAGCAGCTCGGACCGCTTAAGGCGCGAGCAGTACTTC. Filled out from reference TRBV7-9 and TRBJ2-7, the complete variable domain reads DTGVSQNPRHKITKRGQNVTFRCDPISEHNRLYWYRQTLGQGPEFLTYFQNEAQLEKSRLLSDRFSAERPKGSFSTLEIQRTEQGDSAMYLCASSSDRLRREQYFGPGTRLTVT.

The V gene is TRBV4-2, the J gene TRBJ2-5; possibly TRBD1 for D (6 bases). From germline, CDR1 is LGHNA and CDR2 YNFKEQ. The CDR3 contains 14 residues. The V and J ends lost 4 bases and 1 base respectively, with 10 bases between them. The CDR3 loop reads CASSLSGVQETQYF. CDR3 nucleotide sequence: TGTGCCAGCAGCCTATCAGGGGTCCAAGAGACCCAGTACTTC.

This chain uses TRBV5-4 with TRBJ1-2; no clear D gene. The CDR3 consists of 11 residues. CDR1 is SGHNT and CDR2 is YYREEE in the germline V gene (reference sequence). V gave up 2 bases and J gave up 7 bases, with 6 bases separating them. CDR3 in DNA: TGTGCCAGCAGCTTAGACGGTGGCTACACCTTC. Protein sequence: CASSLDGGYTF.

The chain joins TRBV5-6 to TRBJ2-5; 13 bases are shared with TRBD2. Per the germline V gene, CDR1 is SGHDT and CDR2 is YYEEEE. V dropped 8 bases and J dropped 3; count of bases not matched to a gene: 1. This CDR3 is 13 amino acids long. This CDR3 reads CARLAGGKETQYF. The CDR3 coding sequence is TGTGCCAGACTAGCGGGGGGGAAAGAGACCCAGTACTTC.

The chain combines TRBV18 with TRBJ2-5; D is undetermined. This CDR3 is built from 11 residues. CDR1 is KGHSH, CDR2 LQKENI, per germline. Trimming stripped 6 bases from V and 3 bases from J, with 5 bases between. CDR3 nucleotides: TGTGCCAGCTCCCTCAAAGAGACCCAGTACTTC. This sequence encodes CASSLKETQYF. Together with reference TRBV18 and TRBJ2-5, the CDR3 gives the full variable domain: NAGVMQNPRHLVRRRGQEARLRCSPMKGHSHVYWYRQLPEEGLKFMVYLQKENIIDESGMPKERFSAEFPKEGPSILRIQQVVRGDSAAYFCASSLKETQYFGPGTRLLVL.

The chain combines TRBV11-2 with TRBJ2-7; a possible D gene is TRBD2 (7 bases). Trimming removed 4 bases at V and 3 bases at J, with 16 bases between. Looked up from germline, CDR1 is SGHAT and CDR2 is FQNNGV. The CDR3 length is 15 residues. The DNA of the CDR3 is TGTGCCAGCAGCTCTGCGGGGGCCCATCTCTACGAGCAGTACTTC. It codes for CASSSAGAHLYEQYF.

V is TRBV10-3 and J is TRBJ1-1; D gene uncertain. V was clipped by 10 bases and J by 0 bases, with 18 bases between them. There are 15 residues in the CDR3. Looked up from germline, CDR1 is ENHRY and CDR2 is SYGVKD. The CDR3 DNA follows: TGTGCCACTAATTCTCTCTTCATCATGAACACTGAAGCTTTCTTT. As protein: CATNSLFIMNTEAFF.

J is TRBJ2-3 and V is TRBV27; 12 bases agree with TRBD2. After removal of 0 bases from V and 3 bases from J, the junction contained 1 base not matched to a gene. This CDR3 is built from 16 residues. Germline loops: CDR1 MNHEY, CDR2 SMNVEV (reference sequence). Written as DNA, the CDR3 is TGTGCCAGCAGTTTATCGACTAGCGGGGGAACAGATACGCAGTATTTT. Translated, it gives CASSLSTSGGTDTQYF.

V is TRBV9 and J is TRBJ2-3; D is ambiguous. Germline-derived CDR1 and CDR2 are SGDLS and YYNGEE. V gave up 3 bases and J gave up 4 bases, with 6 bases separating them. The CDR3 has 12 amino acids. The CDR3 here is CASSAASDTQYF. CDR3 nucleotides: TGTGCCAGCAGCGCAGCCTCAGATACGCAGTATTTT.

This clone was counted only a few times. The genes are TRBV20-1 and TRBJ1-1; D not certain. Germline V gives CDR1 DFQATT, CDR2 SNEGSKA (reference sequence). The V end lost 0 bases, the J end lost 8 bases, and 4 bases lay between the germline ends. The CDR3 length is 10 residues. The CDR3 DNA sequence: TGCAGTGCTAGAGAACTAGAAGCTTTCTTT. It translates to CSARELEAFF.

The chain combines TRBV4-1 with TRBJ1-5; D gene unclear. This CDR3 spans 15 amino acids. Trimming removed 4 bases from V and 2 bases from J, with 12 bases in between. CDR1 and CDR2 from the germline V gene are MGHRA and YSYEKL. The CDR3 DNA reads TGCGCCAGCAGCCTTGGGTCCGGCGGCAATCAGCCCCAGCATTTT. Translation gives CASSLGSGGNQPQHF.

The chain couples TRBV6-5 to TRBJ1-1, with D maybe TRBD1 (6 bases). The germline V and J ends were trimmed by 5 bases and 0 bases, with 13 bases remaining between them. Germline lookup yields CDR1 MNHEY and CDR2 SVGAGI. The CDR3 is 15 residues long. CDR3 DNA sequence: TGTGCCAGCAGTCCCCGGACAGCAATGAACACTGAAGCTTTCTTT. Encoded protein: CASSPRTAMNTEAFF.

V and J are TRBV6-1 and TRBJ2-2; tentative D call: TRBD1 (6 bases). The germline CDR1 and CDR2 sequences are MNHNS and SASEGT. The CDR3 covers 18 residues. V was clipped by 3 bases and J by 3 bases, with 20 bases between them. The CDR3 is CASSDPMVQGWDTGELFF. The CDR3 DNA is TGTGCCAGCAGTGATCCGATGGTTCAGGGGTGGGACACCGGGGAGCTGTTTTTT.

J is TRBJ1-2 and V is TRBV5-4; D ambiguous. There are 19 residues in the CDR3. Trimming cost V 2 bases and J 5 bases, with 28 bases left between them. Germline CDR1 is SGHNT and CDR2 is YYREEE (reference sequence). The CDR3 loop is CASSFGGGLKLPESYGYTF. The DNA of the CDR3 is TGTGCCAGCAGCTTCGGTGGCGGGTTGAAGCTCCCAGAAAGTTATGGCTACACCTTC. Combining the CDR3 with reference TRBV5-4 and TRBJ1-2 gives the whole variable domain ETGVTQSPTHLIKTRGQQVTLRCSSQSGHNTVSWYQQALGQGPQFIFQYYREEENGRGNFPPRFSGLQFPNYSSELNVNALELDDSALYLCASSFGGGLKLPESYGYTFGSGTRLTVV.